This record looks at one T cell receptor (beta chain) sequence and its context. This clonotype was seen more than once but under ten times. What antigen it recognizes has not been identified. The conserved phenylalanine or tryptophan is not found at the CDR3 terminus, so this likely reflects a read error. This specimen belongs to a study of T cells in Graves' hyperthyroidism and ophthalmopathy (dated by TCRdb to between 2018 and 2021). Background on the whole study: Peripheral blood was collected at initial diagnosis, before any treatment. TCR V-J signatures able to tell the groups apart were searched for in a discovery cohort of some 97 patients, of whom under 45 had Graves' ophthalmopathy and roughly 57 had stable Graves' hyperthyroidism. Whether ophthalmopathy could be predicted prospectively was tested in an independent validation cohort made up of fewer than 20 hyperthyroidism patients plus 17 patients who later progressed to ophthalmopathy. The roughly 90 discovery patients were divided at random into training and test sets in a 7:3 ratio. In addition, the study compared T-cell repertoires in thyroid tissue and in blood from 6 or 7 Graves' hyperthyroidism patients. Following sampling, methimazole starting at 30 mg daily was given to hyperthyroidism patients, and high-dose intravenous methylprednisolone was given to ophthalmopathy patients. The paper reports TCR Vbeta CDR3 sequencing of about 140 peripheral blood samples: some 44 ophthalmopathy, under 85 hyperthyroidism and 17 progressor patients.

The TCR beta CDR3 regions were amplified from the RNA transcripts. The TCR CDR3 was subjected to a first round of RT-PCR using the HTBI primer set and the Qiagen OneStep RT-PCR kit. The libraries were constructed in a second round of multiplex PCR and then size-selected and purified. Sequencing of the libraries was done on an Illumina HiSeq2000 using paired-end 100 bp reads. Under the source paper's analysis protocol: SOAPnuke was used to process the raw data, removing reads that contained adapters or uncalled bases, had a mean Phred below 15, or lacked an exact match to the constant primer or identifier. High-quality paired reads were merged using COPE v1.2.5, and each unique nucleotide sequence was defined as a clonotype. Clonotypes were aligned to IMGT TRBV, TRBD and TRBJ reference segments using MiTCR v1.1. Only V-J combinations with frequency above 0.0001, covering 98% to 99.2% of repertoires, were analysed. The TCS score was defined as the ratio of F50 (clonal expansion) to E x V (chaos), calculated using BLOSUM62-based TCRdist between CDR3 peptides within each V-J. Welch's t-statistics and random forest reduced fewer than 600 V-J features to 13, which were used in a naive Bayes classifier (R e1071). TCRdb itself trimmed the public reads at Q25 with fastp, ran MiXCR and retained productive beta chains. One record per CDR3 amino acid sequence lists the most common genes and DNA. What appears here as the V and J calls and clone size reflects TCRdb's work, not the paper's. The sample table shows fewer than 350,000 distinct CDR3 sequences, and 15% to 20% are seen once. Jointly, the top ten make up 15% to 17% of the sample.

Ophthalmopathy patients had moderately to severely active disease, Clinical Activity Score of at least 3, NOSPECS grade of at least 4, and duration under 3 months. Patients with uncontrolled infections, other autoimmune diseases, pregnancy or lactation were excluded. Diagnoses were established on the basis of clinical symptoms, serum thyroxine and TRAb, thyroid ultrasound, and orbital computed tomography. PBMCs were separated from approximately 10 ml of fresh peripheral blood using Ficoll-Paque density gradient centrifugation. Trizol reagent was used to extract total RNA, and RNA quality was then checked on an Agilent 2100 Bioanalyzer. Study-level results and caveats: Most expanded thyroid clonotypes (frequency above 0.001) were also found in blood, which suggests that blood repertoires may mirror thyroid immune responses. Sample size was not statistically predetermined, and blinding of investigators to group allocation was not performed. In validation, the model predicted progression to ophthalmopathy a median of roughly 6.2 months before onset, with about 70% sensitivity and 72.22% specificity. Ophthalmopathy was separated from stable hyperthyroidism by a 13 V-J signature model, with around 88% sensitivity and 81% to 82% specificity obtained in cross-validation and 80%/75% obtained in testing.

Sequencing was performed on blood. The sequence derives from a woman between 35 and 50 years old with Graves' ophthalmopathy.

This receptor has the CDR3 CAWGQLNYGYTL. The DNA sequence is TGTGCCTGGGGACAGTTAAACTATGGCTACACCCTC. Recombination connected TRBV30 to TRBJ1-2; the D gene is perhaps TRBD1, on 6 matching bases. V is pared back by 5 bases and J by 2 bases, with 9 bases lying between the germline termini. The CDR3 is 12 amino acids long, termini counted. Just the 36-base CDR3 DNA is kept, in frame starting at base 1. The germline V gene (reference sequence) gives CDR1 as GTSNPN and CDR2 as SVGIG.